In this sample, the clone carrying this T cell receptor (beta chain) turned up a few times. The antigen is not known. The sample belongs to a study of post-analysis software for immune sequencing data. Notes on the study in general: By F measure, strong co-clustering occurred among samples prepared in the same batch. Roughly 5 TRBV segments occurring more often in patients than controls included TRBV5-6, TRBV5-1 and TRBV20-1. Controls' normalized Chao1 diversity significantly exceeded that of multiple sclerosis patients.

Each TCR beta cDNA library carried unique molecular identifiers. The authors obtained 540,000 or so cDNA molecules from approximately 1 to 10 million T cells. TCRdb itself ran the PCR reads through MiXCR, one entry per CDR3 protein. The sample holds hundreds of thousands of distinct CDR3 sequences, 30% seen once. Trimming stripped 3 bases from V and 4 bases from J, with 23 bases between. Germline V gene sequence: CDR1 ENHRY, CDR2 SYGVKD. The CDR3 length is 18 residues. The chain combines TRBV10-3 with TRBJ2-3; weak D call: TRBD2 (5 bases). This TCR came from a girl under 18 with multiple sclerosis. The specimen was blood. In DNA, the CDR3 is TGTGCCATCAGTGAAGATTGGAGAGGCGGCTCGAGGGCAGATACGCAGTATTTT. It encodes CAISEDWRGGSRADTQYF.